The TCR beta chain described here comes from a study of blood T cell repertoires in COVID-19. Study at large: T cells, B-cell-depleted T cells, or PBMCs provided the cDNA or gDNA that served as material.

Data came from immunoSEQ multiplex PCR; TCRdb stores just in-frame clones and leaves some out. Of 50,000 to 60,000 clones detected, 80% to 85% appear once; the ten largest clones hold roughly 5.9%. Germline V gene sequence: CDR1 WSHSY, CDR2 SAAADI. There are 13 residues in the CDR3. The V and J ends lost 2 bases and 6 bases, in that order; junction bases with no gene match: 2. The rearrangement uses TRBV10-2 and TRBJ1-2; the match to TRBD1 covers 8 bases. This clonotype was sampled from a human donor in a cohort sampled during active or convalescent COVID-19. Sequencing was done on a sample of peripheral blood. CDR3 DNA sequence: TGCGCCAGCAGTGAGAGGACAGGGCATGGCTACACCTTC. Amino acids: CASSERTGHGYTF.